The entry below gives a single T cell receptor (beta chain) sequence along with its context. This sample stems from a study of blood T cell repertoires in COVID-19. Whole-study context: Specimens from acute and convalescent COVID-19 originated in the United States, Italy and Spain.

From germline, CDR1 is GTSNPN and CDR2 SVGIG (reference sequence). With 3 bases removed from V and 4 bases from J, the gap between germline ends came to 19 bases. The CDR3 runs to 15 residues. The data were produced by immunoSEQ multiplex PCR, yet TCRdb's version contains in-frame clones alone and is incomplete. The profile shows 150,000 or so clones, around 86% of them singletons. The sample taken for sequencing was peripheral blood. This TCR was sampled from a man aged 18 to 29 with acute or convalescent COVID-19. The chain joins TRBV30 to TRBJ2-7, with D perhaps matching TRBD2 (7 bases). The CDR3 sequence is CAWSVAWGGKYEQYF. The CDR3 coding sequence is TGTGCCTGGAGCGTCGCGTGGGGGGGCAAATACGAGCAGTACTTC.